A single sample gave rise to the 27 T cell receptor beta chains below, sequenced in a study of blood T cells in healthy people across ages. Next came a second PCR, run for about 6 to 11 cycles, which used a sample-barcoded 5' primer along with a J-beta primer mix. MiXCR was run by TCRdb on the 5' RACE reads, yielding one entry per CDR3 protein. The sample comprises about 1.6 million distinct CDR3 sequences, around 35% of which are singletons, and 11% rests with the top ten. The specimen sequenced was blood. These TCRs come from a woman under 40 in good health.

The chain carries TRBV14 and TRBJ1-1, with TRBD1 as a possible D gene (6 bases). Looked up from germline, CDR1 is SGHDN and CDR2 is FVKESK. Trimming stripped 8 bases from V and 3 bases from J, with 13 bases between. The CDR3 is made up of 13 amino acids. CDR3 nucleotide sequence: TGTGCCAGCGCCCCCGGGGGCTACACTGAAGCTTTCTTT. This codes for CASAPGGYTEAFF.

This clonotype came up a few times. V gene TRBV27 combines with J gene TRBJ2-1, with 7 positions matching TRBD1. The J segment lost 10 bases and the V segment lost 5 bases, leaving 8 bases of the junction unmatched. Germline CDR1 reads MNHEY; CDR2 reads SMNVEV (reference sequence). CDR3 length: 13 amino acids. The CDR3 coding sequence is TGTGCCAGCAGTCCCTACCGGGACAGCGAGCAGTTCTTC. Protein product: CASSPYRDSEQFF.

V usage is TRBV12-3 or TRBV12-4 and J usage is TRBJ2-1, with 7 nucleotides matching TRBD2. The V gene end was trimmed by 6 bases and the J gene end by 3 bases; junction bases not matched to a gene: 8. There are 15 residues in the CDR3. The CDR3 coding sequence is TGTGCCAGCAGGGCCGGACTAGTCGTCTACAATGAGCAGTTCTTC. Its translation is CASRAGLVVYNEQFF.

This chain links TRBV27 with TRBJ1-1; weak D call: TRBD1 (5 bases). The CDR3 length is 13 residues. The V end lost 3 bases, the J end lost 8 bases, and 13 bases lay between the germline ends. Looked up from germline, CDR1 is MNHEY and CDR2 is SMNVEV (reference sequence). The DNA of the CDR3 is TGTGCCAGCAGTTTGGGACCAGCGTCGGAAGCTTTCTTT. It encodes CASSLGPASEAFF.

The CDR3 nucleotides are TGTGCCAGCAGCCCGGGACAGTATCCAGATACGCAGTATTTT. The encoded protein is CASSPGQYPDTQYF. The chain is built from TRBV5-5 and TRBJ2-3; 7 nucleotides align to TRBD1. CDR1 and CDR2 from the germline V gene are SGHKS and YYEKEE (reference sequence). This CDR3 spans 14 amino acids. Trimming at V came to 4 bases and at J to 4 bases, leaving 6 bases not matched to a gene. Combining the CDR3 with reference TRBV5-5 and TRBJ2-3 gives the whole variable domain DAGVTQSPTHLIKTRGQQVTLRCSPISGHKSVSWYQQVLGQGPQFIFQYYEKEERGRGNFPDRFSARQFPNYSSELNVNALLLGDSALYLCASSPGQYPDTQYFGPGTRLTVL.

V gene TRBV28 combines with J gene TRBJ2-1, with TRBD1 matching 7 bases. Germline V gives CDR1 MDHEN, CDR2 SYDVKM. The CDR3 spans 13 residues. Germline trimming cut 10 bases from V and 5 bases from J; bases unmatched to any gene: 8. The DNA for the CDR3 is TGTGCCACCCAAGGGACAGTGGACAATGAGCAGTTCTTC. Protein product: CATQGTVDNEQFF.

This clonotype has ten or more counts. This sequence joins TRBV5-1 and TRBJ2-5; D is perhaps TRBD2 (6 bases). Trimming removed 3 bases at V and 7 bases at J, with 13 bases between. The CDR3 has 13 amino acids. From germline, CDR1 is SGHRS and CDR2 YFSETQ. CDR3 sequence: CASSSSSEGTQYF. The CDR3 nucleotides are TGCGCCAGCAGCTCATCTAGCGAGGGGACCCAGTACTTC.

This clonotype occurred once. This rearrangement joins TRBV19 to TRBJ2-2; D may be TRBD2 (6 bases). V was cut by 1 base and J by 4 bases, with 10 bases left in between. The CDR3 totals 15 residues. Germline V gene data show CDR1 as LNHDA and CDR2 as SQIVND (reference sequence). The CDR3 here is CASSIAGVFTGELFF. CDR3 DNA sequence: TGTGCCAGTAGTATAGCGGGAGTTTTCACCGGGGAGCTGTTTTTT. Together with reference TRBV19 and TRBJ2-2, the CDR3 gives the full variable domain: DGGITQSPKYLFRKEGQNVTLSCEQNLNHDAMYWYRQDPGQGLRLIYYSQIVNDFQKGDIAEGYSVSREKKESFPLTVTSAQKNPTAFYLCASSIAGVFTGELFFGEGSRLTVL.

A few counts support this clonotype. This chain joins TRBV28 and TRBJ2-1, with D possibly being TRBD2 (5 bases). Trimming left V 4 bases short and J 6 bases short, with 25 bases between. CDR1 and CDR2 (germline): MDHEN, SYDVKM. The CDR3 is made up of 18 amino acids. The CDR3 protein is CASSSYTEAAPFGNEQFF. In DNA, the CDR3 is TGTGCCAGCAGTTCATATACCGAAGCGGCCCCGTTCGGCAATGAGCAGTTCTTC.

The gene calls are TRBV7-6 and TRBJ1-1; possibly TRBD1 for D (6 bases). The CDR3 has 15 residues. Germline lookup yields CDR1 SGHVS and CDR2 FNYEAQ. V gave up 5 bases and J gave up 6 bases, with 19 bases separating them. Here the CDR3 reads CASSQDTDRWAEAFF. In DNA, the CDR3 is TGTGCCAGCAGCCAAGATACCGACAGGTGGGCTGAAGCTTTCTTT.

This clonotype was recorded at least ten times. The V gene is TRBV27, the J gene TRBJ2-7; TRBD1 agrees at 8 bases. This CDR3 is 16 amino acids long. V lost 5 bases, J lost 4 bases, and 13 bases stayed unmatched. Germline CDR1 MNHEY, CDR2 SMNVEV (reference sequence). CDR3 residues: CASSPSRTGKVYEQYF. The CDR3 coding sequence is TGTGCCAGCAGTCCGTCTCGGACAGGGAAAGTGTACGAGCAGTACTTC.

The chain combines TRBV11-1 with TRBJ2-2; perhaps D is TRBD1 or TRBD2 (6 bases each). The CDR3 length is 17 residues. V was trimmed by 6 bases and J by 1 base, leaving 18 bases between them. Germline V gives CDR1 SGHAT, CDR2 FQDESV (reference sequence). CDR3 bases: TGTGCCAGCAGACGCGGGACAAACCCTAAGAACACCGGGGAGCTGTTTTTT. Protein product: CASRRGTNPKNTGELFF.

The V gene is TRBV7-8, the J gene TRBJ2-1; D is perhaps TRBD2 (5 bases). The CDR3 spans 17 residues. V was shortened by 5 bases and J by 2 bases, with 19 bases between the two germline ends. The germline gives CDR1 SGHVS, CDR2 FQNEAQ. CDR3: CASSPPVSGGPYNEQFF. The CDR3 DNA reads as TGTGCCAGCAGCCCTCCGGTGAGCGGAGGACCCTACAATGAGCAGTTCTTC. The variable domain in full, with the rest retrieved from reference TRBV7-8 and TRBJ2-1, is GAGVSQSPRYKVAKRGQDVALRCDPISGHVSLFWYQQALGQGPEFLTYFQNEAQLDKSGLPSDRFFAERPEGSVSTLKIQRTQQEDSAVYLCASSPPVSGGPYNEQFFGPGTRLTVL.

This clonotype was observed a few times. DNA for the CDR3: TGTGCCAGCAGCCAAGATCTTGTGGAGGGTCAGCCCCAGCATTTT. Translated: CASSQDLVEGQPQHF. J is TRBJ1-5 and V is TRBV3-1; D is uncertain. Germline V CDR1 and CDR2: LGHDT, YNNKEL (reference sequence). This CDR3 comprises 15 residues. Trimming removed 0 bases at V and 6 bases at J, with 12 bases between.

The J gene is TRBJ2-1, the V gene TRBV7-6; 7 nucleotides agree with TRBD1. This CDR3 is built from 16 residues. Germline V gives CDR1 SGHVS, CDR2 FNYEAQ. J lost 4 bases, V lost 4 bases, and 10 bases had no gene match. The CDR3 loop reads CASSSLAGTVYNEQFF. DNA of the CDR3: TGTGCCAGCAGCTCCCTAGCCGGGACAGTTTACAATGAGCAGTTCTTC.

Comment on this clonotype: The junction shows a germline mismatch at one end, possibly a read error. V is TRBV6-1 and J is TRBJ1-3, with D possibly TRBD1 on 6 matching bases. This CDR3 is built from 16 residues. CDR1 MNHNS and CDR2 SASEGT come from the germline V gene. As DNA, the CDR3 is TGTGCCAGCAGTGAAGCGTGGCGGGGGCGCGGAAACACTATATATTTT. This sequence encodes CASSEAWRGRGNTIYF.

This clonotype has more than one count but fewer than ten. The chain joins TRBV20-1 to TRBJ1-2; D is perhaps TRBD1 (5 bases). The germline V gene has CDR1 DFQATT and CDR2 SNEGSKA (reference sequence). This CDR3 region has 15 residues. V was clipped by 0 bases and J by 0 bases, with 11 bases between them. The DNA of the CDR3 is TGCAGTGCTAGAGATTCGGGGGAGGCTAACTATGGCTACACCTTC. Translated, it gives CSARDSGEANYGYTF.

This chain uses TRBV7-9 with TRBJ1-1; D uncertain. This CDR3 has 13 amino acids. The germline CDR1 and CDR2 sequences are SEHNR and FQNEAQ (reference sequence). Trimming pared 5 bases from V and 5 bases from J, leaving 12 bases between. This CDR3 reads CASSPSRRTEAFF. The CDR3 DNA reads TGTGCCAGCAGCCCGTCTCGGCGGACTGAAGCTTTCTTT. Complete variable domain (other parts from reference TRBV7-9 and TRBJ1-1): DTGVSQNPRHKITKRGQNVTFRCDPISEHNRLYWYRQTLGQGPEFLTYFQNEAQLEKSRLLSDRFSAERPKGSFSTLEIQRTEQGDSAMYLCASSPSRRTEAFFGQGTRLTVV.

This chain links TRBV6-1 with TRBJ2-7; TRBD2 agrees at 9 bases. The CDR3 is 17 residues long. The germline V gene has CDR1 MNHNS and CDR2 SASEGT. V lost 6 bases, J lost 0 bases, and 12 bases stayed unmatched. CDR3: CASSPNLWREGSYEQYF. CDR3 sequence (DNA): TGTGCCAGCAGCCCCAACCTGTGGCGGGAGGGCTCCTACGAGCAGTACTTC.

V and J are TRBV6-2 or TRBV6-3 and TRBJ2-7; D not resolved. Trimming took off 8 bases at V and 7 bases at J, with 18 bases between the two ends. The V gene's germline CDR1 is MNHEY and CDR2 SVGEGT. The CDR3 is 13 residues long. In nucleotides, the CDR3 is TGTGCCAGCCGAAATCAGAGGCCATGGGAGCAGTACTTC. Protein: CASRNQRPWEQYF.

This clonotype has only a few counts. V and J are TRBV12-3 or TRBV12-4 and TRBJ1-1, with a tentative D call TRBD1 (5 bases). Trimming cost V 0 bases and J 5 bases, with 16 bases left between them. The CDR3 extends over 16 amino acids. For the CDR3, the DNA is TGTGCCAGCAGTTTAGCGGGGCGCTCAGGTCGGACTGAAGCTTTCTTT. It encodes CASSLAGRSGRTEAFF.

The V call is TRBV18, the J call TRBJ1-2, with D perhaps matching TRBD1 (5 bases). V was clipped by 10 bases and J by 4 bases, with 13 bases between them. CDR3 size: 12 residues. The V gene's germline CDR1 is KGHSH and CDR2 LQKENI. The CDR3 DNA is TGTGCCACGAACGGGGCTACCTATGGCTACACCTTC. Translating gives CATNGATYGYTF.

The chain is built from TRBV4-2 and TRBJ2-7; D could derive from TRBD1 or TRBD2 (5 bases each). The V end lost 0 bases, the J end lost 4 bases, and 13 bases lay between the germline ends. Germline CDR1 and CDR2: LGHNA and YNFKEQ. This CDR3 has 15 residues. CDR3 sequence (DNA): TGTGCCAGCAGCCAAGAAAGGGACGGTAATTACGAGCAGTACTTC. Translated: CASSQERDGNYEQYF.

The table lists this clonotype with a few counts. V gene TRBV4-1 combines with J gene TRBJ2-1; TRBD2 matches at 9 bases. J gave up 5 bases and V 0 bases, and 8 bases lay outside the gene matches. CDR1 MGHRA and CDR2 YSYEKL come from the germline V gene. There are 17 residues in the CDR3. CDR3 residues: CASSQDGLAGANNEQFF. The CDR3 bases are TGCGCCAGCAGCCAAGATGGATTAGCGGGGGCCAACAATGAGCAGTTCTTC.

This clonotype was observed a handful of times. CDR3 sequence: CSVATGFYEQYF. In DNA, the CDR3 is TGCAGCGTCGCGACAGGGTTTTACGAGCAGTACTTC. The chain links TRBV29-1 to TRBJ2-4; 7 bases are shared with TRBD1. The J call is uncertain, as TRBJ2-7 better fits the DNA end. The CDR3 has 12 residues. Germline lookup yields CDR1 SQVTM and CDR2 ANQGSEA.

This clonotype has only a few counts. The chain combines TRBV7-9 with TRBJ2-7, with TRBD1 identical over 11 bases. V lost 5 bases, J lost 3 bases, and 9 bases stayed unmatched. Germline CDR1 is SEHNR and CDR2 is FQNEAQ (reference sequence). The CDR3 is 16 residues long. The CDR3 protein is CASSPPPGQGVYEQYF. In nucleotides, the CDR3 is TGTGCCAGCAGCCCCCCCCCGGGACAGGGGGTCTACGAGCAGTACTTC.

V and J are TRBV28 and TRBJ2-7, with a possible D match to TRBD1 (5 bases). The V end was cut by 5 bases, the J end by 1 base, with 12 bases between. This CDR3 is 14 amino acids long. CDR1 is MDHEN and CDR2 is SYDVKM in the germline V gene. The chain's CDR3 is CASSIKGLSYEQYF. For the CDR3, the DNA is TGTGCCAGCAGTATTAAGGGGCTTTCCTACGAGCAGTACTTC.